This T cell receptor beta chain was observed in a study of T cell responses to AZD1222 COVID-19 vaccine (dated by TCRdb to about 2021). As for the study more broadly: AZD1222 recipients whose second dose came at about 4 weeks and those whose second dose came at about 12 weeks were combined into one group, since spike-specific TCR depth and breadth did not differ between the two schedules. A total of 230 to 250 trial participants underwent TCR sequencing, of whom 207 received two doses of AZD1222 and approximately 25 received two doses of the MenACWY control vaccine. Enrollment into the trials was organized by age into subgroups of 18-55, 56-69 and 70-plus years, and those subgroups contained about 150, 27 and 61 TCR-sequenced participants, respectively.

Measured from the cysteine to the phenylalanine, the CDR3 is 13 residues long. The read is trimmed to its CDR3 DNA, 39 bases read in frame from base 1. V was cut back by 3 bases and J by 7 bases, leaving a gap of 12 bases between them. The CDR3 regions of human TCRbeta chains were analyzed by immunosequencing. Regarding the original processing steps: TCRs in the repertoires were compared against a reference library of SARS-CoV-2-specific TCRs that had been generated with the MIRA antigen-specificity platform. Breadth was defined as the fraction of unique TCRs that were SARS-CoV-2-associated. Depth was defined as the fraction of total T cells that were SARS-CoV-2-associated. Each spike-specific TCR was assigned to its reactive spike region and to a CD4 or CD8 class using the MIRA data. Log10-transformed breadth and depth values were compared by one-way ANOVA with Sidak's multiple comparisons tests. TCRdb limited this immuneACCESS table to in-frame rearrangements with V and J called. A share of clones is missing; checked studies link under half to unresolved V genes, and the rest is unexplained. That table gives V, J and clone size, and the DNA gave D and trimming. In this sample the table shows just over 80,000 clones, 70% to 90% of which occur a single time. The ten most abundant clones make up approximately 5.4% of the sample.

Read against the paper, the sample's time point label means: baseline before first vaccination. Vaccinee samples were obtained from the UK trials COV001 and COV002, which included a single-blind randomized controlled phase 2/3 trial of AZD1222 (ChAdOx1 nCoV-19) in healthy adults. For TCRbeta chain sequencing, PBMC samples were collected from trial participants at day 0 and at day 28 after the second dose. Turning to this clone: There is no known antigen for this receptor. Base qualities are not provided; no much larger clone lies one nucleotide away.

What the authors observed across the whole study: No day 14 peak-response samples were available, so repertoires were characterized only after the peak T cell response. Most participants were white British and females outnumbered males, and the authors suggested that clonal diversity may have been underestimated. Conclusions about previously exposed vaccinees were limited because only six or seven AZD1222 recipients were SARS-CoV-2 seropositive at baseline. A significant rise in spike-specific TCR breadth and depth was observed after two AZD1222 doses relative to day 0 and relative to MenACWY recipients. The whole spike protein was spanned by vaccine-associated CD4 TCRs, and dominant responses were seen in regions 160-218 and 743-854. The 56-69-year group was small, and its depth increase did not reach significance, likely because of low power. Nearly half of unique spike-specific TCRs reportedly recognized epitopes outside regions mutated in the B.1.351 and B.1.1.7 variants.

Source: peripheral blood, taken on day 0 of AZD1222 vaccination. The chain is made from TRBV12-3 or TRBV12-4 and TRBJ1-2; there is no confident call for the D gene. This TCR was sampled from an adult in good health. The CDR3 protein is CASSFVAGSGYTF. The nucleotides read TGTGCCAGCAGTTTTGTGGCAGGTAGTGGCTACACCTTC.